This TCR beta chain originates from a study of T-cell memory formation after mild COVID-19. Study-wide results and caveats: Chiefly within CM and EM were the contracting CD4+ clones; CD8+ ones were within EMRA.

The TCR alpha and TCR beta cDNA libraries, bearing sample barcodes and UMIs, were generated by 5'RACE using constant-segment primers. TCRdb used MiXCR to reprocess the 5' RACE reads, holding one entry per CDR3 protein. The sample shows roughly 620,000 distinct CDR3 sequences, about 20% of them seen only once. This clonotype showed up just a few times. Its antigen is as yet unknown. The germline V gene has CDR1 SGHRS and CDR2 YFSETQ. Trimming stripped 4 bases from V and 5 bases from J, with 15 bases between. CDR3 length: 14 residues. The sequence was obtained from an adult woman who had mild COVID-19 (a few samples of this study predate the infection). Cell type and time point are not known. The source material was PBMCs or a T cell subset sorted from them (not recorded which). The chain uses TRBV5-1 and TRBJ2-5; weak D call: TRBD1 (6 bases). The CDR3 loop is CASSTQDRSETQYF. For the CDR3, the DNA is TGCGCCAGCAGCACCCAGGACAGATCTGAGACCCAGTACTTC.